This TCR beta chain originates from a study of blood T cell repertoires in COVID-19. Study details: The origin of the acute and convalescent COVID-19 samples was the United States, Italy and Spain. In each case, the material was cDNA or gDNA derived from T cells, B-cell-depleted T cells, or PBMCs.

This CDR3 contains 14 residues. CDR1 is LGHNA and CDR2 is YSLEER in the germline V gene. V was cut by 3 bases and J by 4 bases, with 12 bases left in between. How the authors handled the data: Amplification with reference gene primers provided the estimates of nucleated cell counts. Using immunoSEQ multiplex PCR, the repertoire was profiled, and TCRdb retains in-frame clones only, with some absent. That table is the source of V, J and clone size, and D and trimming were worked out from the DNA. Here the sample spans about 73,000 clones, more than 75% being singletons. Sequencing was done on a sample of peripheral blood. This chain connects TRBV4-3 to TRBJ1-2, with D perhaps matching TRBD1 (5 bases). The sequence derives from a woman aged 80 or older with active or convalescent COVID-19. CDR3 protein: CASSHGQGGYGYTF. Written as DNA, the CDR3 is TGCGCCAGCAGCCATGGACAAGGTGGCTATGGCTACACCTTC.